This TCR beta chain derives from a study of blood T cells in healthy people across ages. CDR1 is SNHLY, CDR2 FYNNEI, per germline. Trimming left V 1 base short and J 5 bases short, with 11 bases between. This CDR3 is 14 amino acids long. Together with a sample-barcoded 5' primer, a J-beta primer mix was included in a second PCR lasting roughly 7 to 11 cycles. TCRdb independently ran MiXCR on the 5' RACE reads; one entry per CDR3 protein. This table has roughly 800,000 distinct CDR3 sequences, 20% to 25% appearing once. Total RNA extracted from each sample amounted to at least 6 micrograms. Another study also made use of these data, one on T cells of mothers and their children. Per that paper: A slight, non-significant increase in overlap was found for related mother-child pairs relative to unrelated pairs.

This sequence joins TRBV2 and TRBJ2-5; no definite D call. The sequenced sample consisted of blood. The source is a boy aged 5 to 17 in good health. The CDR3 nucleotides read TGTGCCAGCAGTGAAGGTCAGGTTGCGGAGACCCAGTACTTC. Protein product: CASSEGQVAETQYF.